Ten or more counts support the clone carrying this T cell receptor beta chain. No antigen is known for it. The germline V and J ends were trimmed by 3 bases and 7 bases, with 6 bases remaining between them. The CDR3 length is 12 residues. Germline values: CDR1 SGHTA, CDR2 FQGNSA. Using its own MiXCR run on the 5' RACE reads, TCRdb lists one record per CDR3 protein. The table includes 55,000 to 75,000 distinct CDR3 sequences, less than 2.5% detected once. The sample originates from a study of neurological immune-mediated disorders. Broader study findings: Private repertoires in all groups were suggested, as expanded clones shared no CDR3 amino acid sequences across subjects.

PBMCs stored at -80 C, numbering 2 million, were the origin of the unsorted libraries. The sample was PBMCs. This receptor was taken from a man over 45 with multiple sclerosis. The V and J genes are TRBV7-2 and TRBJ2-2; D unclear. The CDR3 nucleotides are TGTGCCAGCAGCTTCCGGATCGGGGAGCTGTTTTTT. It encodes CASSFRIGELFF.